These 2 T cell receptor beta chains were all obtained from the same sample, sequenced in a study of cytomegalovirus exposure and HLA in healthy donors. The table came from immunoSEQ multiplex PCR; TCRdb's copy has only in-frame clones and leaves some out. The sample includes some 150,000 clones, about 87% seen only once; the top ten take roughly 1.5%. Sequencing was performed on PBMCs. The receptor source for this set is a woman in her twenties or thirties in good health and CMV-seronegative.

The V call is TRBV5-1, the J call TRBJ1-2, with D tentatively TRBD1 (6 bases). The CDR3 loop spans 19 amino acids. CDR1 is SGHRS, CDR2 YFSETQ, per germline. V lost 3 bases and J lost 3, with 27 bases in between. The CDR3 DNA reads TGCGCCAGCAGCTGGAAGACCCGCCCTTCAGGGGTAGGCGACTATGGCTACACCTTC. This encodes CASSWKTRPSGVGDYGYTF.

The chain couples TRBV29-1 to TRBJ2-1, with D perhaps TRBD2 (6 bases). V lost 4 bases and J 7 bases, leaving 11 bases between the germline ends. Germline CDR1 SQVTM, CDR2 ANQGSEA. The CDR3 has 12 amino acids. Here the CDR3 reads CSVVSGGNEQFF. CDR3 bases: TGCAGCGTTGTTTCTGGGGGGAATGAGCAGTTCTTC.